Shown below are 3 T cell receptor beta chains from a single sample sequenced in a study of immune cell composition in non-small cell lung cancer. Assay: immunoSEQ multiplex PCR; the TCRdb copy retains only in-frame clones and omits some. The sample lists about 5,200 clones; roughly 70% were seen once. Material: lung tumor tissue. These receptor sequences come from a human donor with non-small cell lung cancer.

The chain joins TRBV28 to TRBJ2-3; D is ambiguous. This CDR3 region has 12 residues. V dropped 2 bases and J dropped 10 bases, with 10 bases sitting between them. From germline, CDR1 is MDHEN and CDR2 SYDVKM. The CDR3, as DNA: TGTGCCAGCAGTTTAGGCCAGTTACCGCAGTATTTT. Its protein product is CASSLGQLPQYF.

The CDR3 coding sequence is TGTGCCAGCAGCGACACAGGGAGACTGTTTTTT. Protein: CASSDTGRLFF. The V gene is TRBV5-4, the J gene TRBJ1-4, with D perhaps TRBD1 (6 bases). CDR1 and CDR2 from the germline V gene are SGHNT and YYREEE (reference sequence). Trimming shortened V by 4 bases and J by 13 bases, and 11 bases separated the two germline ends. This CDR3 contains 11 residues.

This chain links TRBV5-6 with TRBJ2-1; D ambiguous. Germline lookup yields CDR1 SGHDT and CDR2 YYEEEE. Trimming stripped 2 bases from V and 8 bases from J, with 11 bases between. The CDR3 runs to 13 residues. DNA of the CDR3: TGTGCCAGCAGCTTCGTTAGTGGTTATGAGCAGTTCTTC. Protein product: CASSFVSGYEQFF.